The entry that follows covers one T cell receptor (beta chain) sequence. Its target is unknown. This sample is drawn from a study of high-grade serous ovarian cancer treatment subgroups. The overall study: Each sample yielded on average approximately 7,700 unique TCR beta rearrangements from some 15,000 reads. Study-level results: These tumor repertoires lack spatial information from bulk sequencing. Repertoire similarity ranged about 0.11 to 0.79 between tumors of one patient. TCR relatedness rose with neoantigen level and trended with mutation load.

Measured with immunoSEQ multiplex PCR; TCRdb has only the in-frame clones, and not every one. Of more than 1,500 clones listed, around 79% were seen once; the top ten hold 40% to 50%. The tumor samples were collected prior to definitive surgery or chemotherapy. Sequenced sample: tumor tissue. This receptor was identified in a human donor with high-grade serous ovarian cancer.

Here the CDR3 reads CASRDLYPPYEQYF. The CDR3 nucleotides read TGTGCCAGCAGGGACCTATATCCCCCCTACGAGCAGTACTTC. The chain couples TRBV6-1 to TRBJ2-7, with D unclear. Germline CDR1 reads MNHNS; CDR2 reads SASEGT. V was clipped by 6 bases and J by 2 bases, with 14 bases between them. The length of the CDR3 is 14 residues.